These T cell receptor beta chains were read from a single sample in a study of blood T cells in healthy people across ages. TCRdb reanalysed the 5' RACE reads using MiXCR and keeps one entry per CDR3 protein. The sample records approximately 800,000 distinct CDR3 sequences, roughly 64% being singletons. Sequencing was done on a sample of blood. These TCRs come from a young man in good health. CDR3s include the opening cysteine and the closing phenylalanine or tryptophan. The D gene is left open where the match is weak. The size of a clone is reported for some rows only, either as once, few or many, or as a class for expanded clones.

J gene,clone size,D gene,V gene,CDR3 protein,CDR3 DNA
TRBJ1-5,NA,TRBD1,TRBV28,CASSIPAGTGGGQPQHF,TGTGCCAGCAGTATTCCCGCCGGGACAGGGGGCGGGCAGCCCCAGCATTTT
TRBJ1-1,NA,NA,TRBV6-5,CASSYDMQVDEAFF,TGTGCCAGCAGTTACGATATGCAGGTGGATGAAGCTTTCTTT
TRBJ1-2,NA,NA,TRBV24-1,CATSPGTPQGYTF,TGTGCCACCAGCCCGGGGACACCCCAAGGCTACACCTTC
TRBJ2-1,NA,NA,TRBV30,CAWSGQRINEQFF,TGTGCCTGGAGTGGACAGAGGATCAATGAGCAGTTCTTC
TRBJ1-1,few,NA,TRBV20-1,CSARGLNTEAFF,TGCAGTGCTAGAGGACTGAACACTGAAGCTTTCTTT
TRBJ1-1,NA,TRBD1,TRBV6-5,CASSYSEGATEAFF,TGTGCCAGCAGTTACTCTGAGGGGGCTACTGAAGCTTTCTTT
TRBJ2-1,NA,NA,TRBV4-1,CASSPTRGGSSYNEQFF,TGCGCCAGCAGTCCTACTCGAGGGGGTAGCTCCTACAATGAGCAGTTCTTC
TRBJ2-3,few,NA,TRBV10-3,CAIREPSTDTQYF,TGTGCCATCAGGGAACCCTCCACAGATACGCAGTATTTT
TRBJ2-7,NA,TRBD1,TRBV5-1,CASSQDRDWYEQYF,TGCGCCAGCAGCCAAGACAGGGATTGGTACGAGCAGTACTTC
TRBJ2-1,NA,TRBD2,TRBV6-1,CASETSGRIDEQFF,TGTGCCAGCGAAACTAGCGGGAGGATAGATGAGCAGTTCTTC
TRBJ2-3,few,TRBD2,TRBV5-1,CASSTGGSDTQYF,TGCGCCAGCAGCACGGGGGGGTCAGATACGCAGTATTTT
TRBJ2-7,NA,TRBD2,TRBV6-1,CASDQFRPLSGYPTYNEQYF,TGTGCCAGTGATCAGTTTCGCCCTCTTAGCGGGTACCCAACCTACAATGAGCAGTACTTC
TRBJ2-4,medium-sized,NA,TRBV7-9,CASSLPQNIQYF,TGTGCCAGCAGCCTCCCTCAAAACATTCAGTACTTC
TRBJ2-7,few,NA,TRBV20-1,CSARTPQGAYEQYF,TGCAGTGCTAGGACCCCACAGGGAGCCTACGAGCAGTACTTC
TRBJ2-7,NA,NA,TRBV7-2,CAGSPPGGRATYEQYF,TGTGCCGGCAGCCCGCCCGGAGGCAGGGCTACCTACGAGCAGTACTTC